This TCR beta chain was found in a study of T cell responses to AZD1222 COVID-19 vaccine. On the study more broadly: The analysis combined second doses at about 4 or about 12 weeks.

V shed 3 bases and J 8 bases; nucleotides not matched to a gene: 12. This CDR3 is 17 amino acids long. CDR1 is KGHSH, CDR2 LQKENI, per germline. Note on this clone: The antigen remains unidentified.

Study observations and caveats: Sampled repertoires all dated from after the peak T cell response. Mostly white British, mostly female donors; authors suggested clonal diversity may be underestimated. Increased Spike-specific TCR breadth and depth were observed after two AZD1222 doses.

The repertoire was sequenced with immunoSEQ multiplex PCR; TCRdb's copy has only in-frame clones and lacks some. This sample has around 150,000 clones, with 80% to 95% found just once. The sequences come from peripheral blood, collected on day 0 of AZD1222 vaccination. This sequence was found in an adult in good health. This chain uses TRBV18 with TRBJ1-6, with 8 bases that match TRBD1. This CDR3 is CASSPGTGNLRDSPLHF. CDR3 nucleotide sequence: TGTGCCAGCTCACCCGGGACAGGCAACCTTCGAGATTCACCCCTCCACTTT. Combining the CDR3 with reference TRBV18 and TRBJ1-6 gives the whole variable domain NAGVMQNPRHLVRRRGQEARLRCSPMKGHSHVYWYRQLPEEGLKFMVYLQKENIIDESGMPKERFSAEFPKEGPSILRIQQVVRGDSAAYFCASSPGTGNLRDSPLHFGNGTRLTVT.